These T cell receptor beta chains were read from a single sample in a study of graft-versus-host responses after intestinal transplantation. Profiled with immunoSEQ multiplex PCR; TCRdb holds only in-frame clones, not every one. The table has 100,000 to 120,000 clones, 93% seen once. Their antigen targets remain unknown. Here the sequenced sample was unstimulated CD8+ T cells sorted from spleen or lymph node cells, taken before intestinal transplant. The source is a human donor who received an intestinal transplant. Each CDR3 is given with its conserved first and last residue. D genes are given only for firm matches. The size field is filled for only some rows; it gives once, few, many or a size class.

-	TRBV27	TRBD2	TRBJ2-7	CASSPRTTSGDLYEQYF	TGTGCCAGCAGCCCCCGTACAACTAGCGGGGACTTATACGAGCAGTACTTC
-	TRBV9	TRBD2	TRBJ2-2	CASSVTMAGGTGELFF	TGTGCCAGCAGCGTGACGATGGCGGGAGGCACCGGGGAGCTGTTTTTT
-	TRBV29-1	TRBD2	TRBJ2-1	CSARTRDYNEQFF	TGCAGCGCCAGGACTAGGGATTACAATGAGCAGTTCTTC
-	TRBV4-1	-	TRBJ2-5	CASSLAGGSETQYF	TGCGCCAGCAGCCTTGCAGGTGGTTCAGAGACCCAGTACTTC
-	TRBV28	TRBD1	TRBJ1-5	CASTRGVQPQHF	TGTGCCAGCACCAGGGGGGTACAGCCCCAGCATTTT
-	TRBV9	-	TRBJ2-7	CASSEGVSYEQYF	TGTGCCAGCAGCGAAGGGGTCTCCTACGAGCAGTACTTC
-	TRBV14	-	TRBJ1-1	CASSHSEAHTEAFF	TGTGCCAGCAGCCACTCTGAGGCGCACACTGAAGCTTTCTTT
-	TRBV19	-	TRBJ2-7	CASSLGLSYEQYF	TGTGCCAGTAGTCTGGGACTGAGCTACGAGCAGTACTTC
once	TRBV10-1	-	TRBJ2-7	CASSEVEGHEQYF	TGCGCCAGCAGTGAGGTGGAGGGACACGAGCAGTACTTC
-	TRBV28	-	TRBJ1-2	CASSPRDGYGYTF	TGTGCCAGCAGTCCCCGAGACGGCTATGGCTACACCTTC
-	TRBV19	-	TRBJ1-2	CASSMTGGDGYTF	TGTGCCAGTAGTATGACGGGAGGGGATGGCTACACCTTC
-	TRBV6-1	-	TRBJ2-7	CASSEGWTRTFPYEQYF	TGTGCCAGCAGTGAAGGATGGACAAGGACTTTCCCCTACGAGCAGTACTTC
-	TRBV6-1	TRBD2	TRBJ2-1	CAIETSGVYNEQFF	TGTGCCATCGAGACTAGCGGGGTTTACAATGAGCAGTTCTTC
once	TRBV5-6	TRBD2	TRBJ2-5	CASSLVRTSGQETQYF	TGTGCCAGCAGCTTGGTTAGGACTAGCGGGCAAGAGACCCAGTACTTC
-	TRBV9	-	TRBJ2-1	CASSVGRDPFEQFF	TGTGCCAGCAGCGTAGGCCGGGACCCTTTTGAGCAGTTCTTC
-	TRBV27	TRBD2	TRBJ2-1	CASSIGTSWRNEQFF	TGTGCCAGCAGTATCGGGACTAGTTGGAGGAATGAGCAGTTCTTC
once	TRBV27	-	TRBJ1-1	CASFGGTKLAFF	TGTGCCAGCTTTGGCGGGACGAAATTGGCTTTCTTT
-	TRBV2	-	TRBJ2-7	CASSERGTRPYEQYF	TGTGCCAGCAGTGAACGGGGGACCAGACCCTACGAGCAGTACTTC
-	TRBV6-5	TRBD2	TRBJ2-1	CASSFSGRADNEQFF	TGTGCCAGCAGTTTTAGCGGGAGGGCCGACAATGAGCAGTTCTTC
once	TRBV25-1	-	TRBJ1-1	CASSLGYVPFF	TGTGCCAGCAGTCTCGGGTACGTACCTTTCTTT
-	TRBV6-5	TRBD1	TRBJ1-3	CASSYSRTGRNTIYF	TGTGCCAGCAGTTATTCTAGGACAGGAAGAAACACCATATATTTT
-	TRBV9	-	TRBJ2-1	CASSSSPGQGSYNEQFF	TGTGCCAGCAGCTCTTCTCCGGGGCAAGGGTCCTACAATGAGCAGTTCTTC
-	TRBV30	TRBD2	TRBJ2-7	CAWSGQAGIREQYF	TGTGCCTGGAGTGGTCAAGCGGGAATACGCGAGCAGTACTTC
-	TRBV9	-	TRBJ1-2	CASSGEHYGYTF	TGTGCCAGCAGCGGTGAGCACTATGGCTACACCTTC
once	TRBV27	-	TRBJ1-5	CASSPGGGHQPQHF	TGTGCCAGCAGTCCCGGGGGGGGCCATCAGCCCCAGCATTTT
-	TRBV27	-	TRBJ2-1	CASSGTPGNEQFF	TGTGCCAGCAGCGGAACTCCAGGGAATGAGCAGTTCTTC
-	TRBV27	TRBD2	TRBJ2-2	CASSMGLAPAGELFF	TGTGCCAGCAGTATGGGACTAGCTCCCGCCGGGGAGCTGTTTTTT
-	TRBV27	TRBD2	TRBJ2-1	CASSPRTGGEQFF	TGTGCCAGCAGTCCGAGGACGGGGGGTGAGCAGTTCTTC
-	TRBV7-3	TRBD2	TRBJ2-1	CASSLAGGTYNEQFF	TGTGCCAGCAGCTTAGCGGGAGGGACATACAATGAGCAGTTCTTC
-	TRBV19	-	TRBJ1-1	CASSMGGSNTEAFF	TGTGCCAGTAGTATGGGGGGGAGCAACACTGAAGCTTTCTTT
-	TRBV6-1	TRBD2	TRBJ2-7	CASSEGLAGVGIYEQYF	TGTGCCAGCAGTGAAGGTTTAGCGGGAGTAGGAATCTACGAGCAGTACTTC
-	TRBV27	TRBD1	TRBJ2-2	CASSLRTGNTGELFF	TGTGCCAGCAGTTTAAGGACAGGGAACACCGGGGAGCTGTTTTTT
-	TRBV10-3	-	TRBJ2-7	CAISPDIGREQYF	TGTGCCATCAGTCCCGATATAGGGCGAGAGCAGTACTTC
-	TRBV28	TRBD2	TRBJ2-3	CASSSPTSGAQYF	TGTGCCAGCAGTTCCCCGACTAGCGGGGCGCAGTATTTT
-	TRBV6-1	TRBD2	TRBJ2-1	CASRGSGSRNEQFF	TGTGCCAGCAGGGGTAGCGGGAGTCGCAATGAGCAGTTCTTC
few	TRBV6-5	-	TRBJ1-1	CASSYGEGNTEAFF	TGTGCCAGCAGTTACGGCGAGGGGAACACTGAAGCTTTCTTT
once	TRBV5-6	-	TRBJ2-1	CASSLAQFGAESYNEQFF	TGTGCCAGCAGCTTGGCCCAGTTTGGAGCGGAAAGCTACAATGAGCAGTTCTTC
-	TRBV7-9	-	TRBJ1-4	CASSLYHGYATNEKLFF	TGTGCCAGCAGCTTATATCATGGGTACGCAACTAATGAAAAACTGTTTTTT
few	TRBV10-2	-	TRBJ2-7	CASSVELFPDEQYF	TGCGCCAGCAGTGTTGAACTATTCCCTGACGAGCAGTACTTC
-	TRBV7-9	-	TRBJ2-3	CASSLVNGRATDTQYF	TGTGCCAGCAGCTTAGTGAACGGCCGGGCGACAGATACGCAGTATTTT
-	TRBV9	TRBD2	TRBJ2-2	CASSRGVKETGELFF	TGTGCCAGCAGCCGGGGGGTGAAGGAAACCGGGGAGCTGTTTTTT
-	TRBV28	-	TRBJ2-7	CASGGAQPGLSEQYF	TGTGCCAGCGGGGGGGCTCAACCCGGCCTCTCCGAGCAGTACTTC
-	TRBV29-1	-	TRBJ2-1	CSANSYNEQFF	TGCAGCGCCAACTCCTACAATGAGCAGTTCTTC
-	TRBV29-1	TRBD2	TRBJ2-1	CSVDAGLAGAEQFF	TGCAGCGTTGACGCGGGACTAGCGGGAGCTGAGCAGTTCTTC
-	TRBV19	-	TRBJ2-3	CASSMTGGGKDTQYF	TGTGCCAGTAGTATGACAGGCGGGGGTAAAGATACGCAGTATTTT
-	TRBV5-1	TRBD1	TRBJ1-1	CASTTQGQGDTEAFF	TGCGCCAGCACCACGCAGGGACAGGGAGACACTGAAGCTTTCTTT
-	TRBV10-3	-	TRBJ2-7	CAISDGGLYEQYF	TGTGCCATCAGTGATGGCGGGTTATACGAGCAGTACTTC
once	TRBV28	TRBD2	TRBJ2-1	CASSIASGTSGLNEQFF	TGTGCCAGCAGTATCGCTTCCGGGACTAGCGGTCTCAATGAGCAGTTCTTC
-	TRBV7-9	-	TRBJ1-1	CASSLAGSEAFF	TGTGCCAGCAGCTTAGCGGGCAGTGAAGCTTTCTTT
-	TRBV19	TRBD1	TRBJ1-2	CASADRVRDGYTF	TGTGCCAGCGCGGACAGGGTAAGGGATGGCTACACCTTC
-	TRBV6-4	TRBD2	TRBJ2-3	CASSKAGGTDTQYF	TGTGCCAGCAGTAAAGCGGGAGGTACCGATACGCAGTATTTT